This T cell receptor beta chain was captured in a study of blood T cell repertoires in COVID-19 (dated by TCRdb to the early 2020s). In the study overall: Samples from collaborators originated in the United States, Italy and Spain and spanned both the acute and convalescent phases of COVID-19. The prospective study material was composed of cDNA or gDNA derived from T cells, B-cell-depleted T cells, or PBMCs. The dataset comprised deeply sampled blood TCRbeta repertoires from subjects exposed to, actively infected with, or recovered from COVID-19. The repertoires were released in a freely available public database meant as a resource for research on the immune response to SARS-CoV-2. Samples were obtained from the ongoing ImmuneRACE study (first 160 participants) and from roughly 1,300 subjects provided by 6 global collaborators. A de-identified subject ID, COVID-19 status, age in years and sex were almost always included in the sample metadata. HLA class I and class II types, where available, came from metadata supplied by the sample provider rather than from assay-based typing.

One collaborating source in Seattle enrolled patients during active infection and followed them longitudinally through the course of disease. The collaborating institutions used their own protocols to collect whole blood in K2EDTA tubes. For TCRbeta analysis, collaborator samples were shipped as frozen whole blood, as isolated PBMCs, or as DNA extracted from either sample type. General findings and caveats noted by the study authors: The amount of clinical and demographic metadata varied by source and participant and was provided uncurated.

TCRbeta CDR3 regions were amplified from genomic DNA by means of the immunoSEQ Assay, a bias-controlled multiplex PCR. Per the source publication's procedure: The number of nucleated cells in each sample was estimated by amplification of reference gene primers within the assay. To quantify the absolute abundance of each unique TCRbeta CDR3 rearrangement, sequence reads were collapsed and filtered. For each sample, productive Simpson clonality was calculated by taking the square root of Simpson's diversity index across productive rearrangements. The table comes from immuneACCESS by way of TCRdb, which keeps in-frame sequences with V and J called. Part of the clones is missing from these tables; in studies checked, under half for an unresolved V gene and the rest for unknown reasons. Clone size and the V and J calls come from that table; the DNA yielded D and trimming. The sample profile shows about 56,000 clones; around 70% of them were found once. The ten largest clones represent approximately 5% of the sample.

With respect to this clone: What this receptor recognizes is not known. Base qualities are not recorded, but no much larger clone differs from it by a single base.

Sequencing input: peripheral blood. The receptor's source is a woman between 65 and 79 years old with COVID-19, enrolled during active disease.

The CDR3 protein: CASRRGSGANVLTF. The bases read TGTGCCAGCCGCCGGGGCTCTGGGGCCAACGTCCTGACTTTC. This chain joins TRBV27 to TRBJ2-6; the D gene is perhaps TRBD2, on 5 matching bases. V drops 8 bases and J drops 0 bases, leaving 8 bases in between. Based on the germline V gene (reference sequence), the CDR1 and CDR2 sequences are MNHEY and SMNVEV. Reading from cysteine to phenylalanine, the CDR3 counts 14 amino acids. The sequence is cut down to CDR3 DNA, 42 bases in frame from base 1. Full variable domain (CDR3 extended with the reference TRBV27 and TRBJ2-6 proteins): EAQVTQNPRYLITVTGKKLTVTCSQNMNHEYMSWYRQDPGLGLRQIYYSMNVEVTDKGDVPEGYKVSRKEKRNFPLILESPSPNQTSLYFCASRRGSGANVLTFGAGSRLTVL.